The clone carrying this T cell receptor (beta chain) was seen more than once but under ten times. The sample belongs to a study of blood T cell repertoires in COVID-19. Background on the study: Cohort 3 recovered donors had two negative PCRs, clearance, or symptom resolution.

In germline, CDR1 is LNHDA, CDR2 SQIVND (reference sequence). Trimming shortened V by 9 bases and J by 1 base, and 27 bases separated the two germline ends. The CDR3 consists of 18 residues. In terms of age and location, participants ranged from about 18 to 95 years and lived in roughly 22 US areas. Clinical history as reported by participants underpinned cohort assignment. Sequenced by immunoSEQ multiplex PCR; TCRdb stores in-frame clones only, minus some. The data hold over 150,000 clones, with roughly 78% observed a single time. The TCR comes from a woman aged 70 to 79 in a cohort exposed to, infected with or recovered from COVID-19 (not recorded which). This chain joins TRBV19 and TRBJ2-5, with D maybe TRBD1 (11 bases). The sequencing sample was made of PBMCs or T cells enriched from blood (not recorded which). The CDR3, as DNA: TGTGCCAGCGCCGGGACAGGGGGGACTAGCGTGTTCCAAGAGACCCAGTACTTC. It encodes CASAGTGGTSVFQETQYF. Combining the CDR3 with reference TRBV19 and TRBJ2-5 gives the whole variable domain DGGITQSPKYLFRKEGQNVTLSCEQNLNHDAMYWYRQDPGQGLRLIYYSQIVNDFQKGDIAEGYSVSREKKESFPLTVTSAQKNPTAFYLCASAGTGGTSVFQETQYFGPGTRLLVL.